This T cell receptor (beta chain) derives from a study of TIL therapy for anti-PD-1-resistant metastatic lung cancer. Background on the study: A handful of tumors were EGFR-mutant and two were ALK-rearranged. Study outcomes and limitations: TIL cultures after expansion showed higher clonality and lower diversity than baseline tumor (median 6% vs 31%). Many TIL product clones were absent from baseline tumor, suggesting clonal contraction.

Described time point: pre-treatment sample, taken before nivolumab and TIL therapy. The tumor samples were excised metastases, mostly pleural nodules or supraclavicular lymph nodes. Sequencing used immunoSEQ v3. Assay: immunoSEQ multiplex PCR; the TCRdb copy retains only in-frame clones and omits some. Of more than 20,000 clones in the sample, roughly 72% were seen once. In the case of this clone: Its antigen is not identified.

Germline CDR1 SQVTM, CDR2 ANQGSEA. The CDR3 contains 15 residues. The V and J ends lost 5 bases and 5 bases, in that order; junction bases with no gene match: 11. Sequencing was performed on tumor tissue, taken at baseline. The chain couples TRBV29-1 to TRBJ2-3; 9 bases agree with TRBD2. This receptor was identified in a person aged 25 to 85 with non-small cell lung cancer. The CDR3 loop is CSVSALAGDGDTQYF. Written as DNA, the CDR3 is TGCAGCGTTTCGGCATTAGCGGGGGATGGAGATACGCAGTATTTT.